The T cell receptor (beta chain) described here comes from a study of T cells after yellow fever vaccination. This clonotype showed up many times. A single record per CDR3 protein comes from TCRdb applying MiXCR to the 5' RACE reads. The sample holds 250,000 or so distinct CDR3 sequences, more than 3.5% seen once. The CDR3 is 15 amino acids. The V and J ends lost 0 bases and 4 bases respectively, with 14 bases between them. CDR1 DFQATT and CDR2 SNEGSKA come from the germline V gene (reference sequence). The source material was PBMCs, sampled 15 days after the yellow fever booster vaccination. The V and J genes are TRBV20-1 and TRBJ2-3, with D possibly TRBD2 on 7 matching bases. The sequence came from a man aged 18 to 29 who received the YFV17D yellow fever vaccine. This chain's CDR3 is CSARDWGGPSDTQYF. In DNA, the CDR3 is TGCAGTGCTAGAGATTGGGGGGGGCCATCAGATACGCAGTATTTT.